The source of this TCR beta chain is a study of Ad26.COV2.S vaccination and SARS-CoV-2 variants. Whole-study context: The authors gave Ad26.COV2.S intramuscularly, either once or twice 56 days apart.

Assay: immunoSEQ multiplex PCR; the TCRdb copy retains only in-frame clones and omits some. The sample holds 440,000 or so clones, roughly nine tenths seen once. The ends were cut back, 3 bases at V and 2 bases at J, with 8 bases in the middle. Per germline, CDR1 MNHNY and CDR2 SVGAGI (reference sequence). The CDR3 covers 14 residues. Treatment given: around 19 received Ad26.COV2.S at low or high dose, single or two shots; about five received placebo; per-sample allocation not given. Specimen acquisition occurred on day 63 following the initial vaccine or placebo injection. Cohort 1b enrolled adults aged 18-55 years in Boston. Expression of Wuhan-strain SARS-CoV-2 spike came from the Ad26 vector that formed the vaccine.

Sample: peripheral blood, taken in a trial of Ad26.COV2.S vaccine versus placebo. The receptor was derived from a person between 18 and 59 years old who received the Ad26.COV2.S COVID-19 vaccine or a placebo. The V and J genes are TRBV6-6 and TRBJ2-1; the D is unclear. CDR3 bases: TGTGCCAGCAGTTATCTGGGGACCTACAATGAGCAGTTCTTC. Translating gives CASSYLGTYNEQFF.